Shown below are 5 T cell receptor beta chains from a single sample sequenced in a study of blood T cell repertoires in COVID-19. Assay used: immunoSEQ multiplex PCR; TCRdb lists only in-frame clones, some missing. This table has roughly 230,000 clones, 83% appearing once. Specimen: peripheral blood. The receptors originated from a woman between 45 and 60 years old with acute or convalescent COVID-19.

This clone was recorded only once. The chain has TRBV3-1 (or the pseudogene TRBV3-2) and TRBJ1-2, with no clear D. Trimming left V 2 bases short and J 2 bases short, with 12 bases between. CDR1 and CDR2 (germline): LGHDT, YNNKEL (reference sequence). The length of the CDR3 is 15 residues. CDR3 region: CASSQIGRNNYGYTF. The CDR3 DNA reads TGTGCCAGCAGCCAAATAGGCAGGAACAACTATGGCTACACCTTC.

For the CDR3, the DNA is TGTGCCAGTAGCCGACAGGTTAGCACAGATACGCAGTATTTT. Encoded protein: CASSRQVSTDTQYF. V is TRBV19 and J is TRBJ2-3; D might be TRBD1 (6 bases). V lost 6 bases, J lost 0 bases, and 10 bases lay in between. The CDR3 runs 14 residues. CDR1 is LNHDA and CDR2 is SQIVND in the germline V gene (reference sequence).

The genes are TRBV18 and TRBJ1-2; 8 bases are shared with TRBD1. CDR1 is KGHSH, CDR2 LQKENI, per germline. The CDR3 is 15 amino acids. V lost 1 base to trimming and J lost 3 bases; unmatched junction nucleotides: 4. The chain's CDR3 is CASSPRQTGDYGYTF. For the CDR3, the DNA is TGTGCCAGCTCACCACGACAGACAGGGGACTATGGCTACACCTTC.

This chain uses TRBV7-6 with TRBJ2-7, with D possibly being TRBD1 (6 bases). Germline CDR1 and CDR2: SGHVS and FNYEAQ. V was cut by 2 bases and J by 3 bases, with 14 bases left in between. This CDR3 region has 15 residues. The CDR3 bases are TGTGCCAGCAGCTTACAACCAGGGGCGCTCTACGAGCAGTACTTC. This encodes CASSLQPGALYEQYF.

A remark on this clone: This specimen includes other DNA sequences encoding the same CDR3. The chain is built from TRBV5-4 and TRBJ2-5; D is possibly TRBD1 (6 bases). Germline CDR1 is SGHNT and CDR2 is YYREEE (reference sequence). Between the trimmed V and J ends, which lost 0 bases and 5 bases, there was a span of 8 bases. The CDR3 runs 13 residues. CDR3: CASSLDRAETQYF. CDR3 DNA sequence: TGTGCCAGCAGCTTGGACAGGGCGGAGACCCAGTACTTC.